The sequence of this T cell receptor (beta chain) was determined in a study of T cells after yellow fever vaccination. Notes on the study in general: Detection of almost all vaccine-responding clonotypes in sorted memory subsets failed on day 0. Abundant contaminating clonotypes from the bulk population could appear in FACS-sorted repertoires.

This CDR3 contains 11 residues. V was trimmed by 4 bases and J by 5 bases, leaving 4 bases between them. Germline loops: CDR1 SGHRS, CDR2 YFSETQ. TCRdb itself ran the 5' RACE reads through MiXCR, one entry per CDR3 protein. The sample lists a few thousand distinct CDR3 sequences; 6% to 8% were seen once. The clonotype comes from a man aged 30-40 years who received the YFV17D yellow fever vaccine. This chain uses TRBV5-1 with TRBJ2-1; no firm D call. Source: PBMCs, either bulk or a sorted T-cell subset (CD4+, CD8+, memory, or dextramer-sorted; not recorded which), taken 15 days after the yellow fever booster vaccination. The CDR3 nucleotides read TGCGCCAGCAGCGGAAACAATGAGCAGTTCTTC. Translating gives CASSGNNEQFF.